This TCR beta chain was sequenced in a study of T cells in Graves' hyperthyroidism and ophthalmopathy. RNA transcripts gave rise to amplified TCR beta CDR3 regions. A set of HTBI primers served as the primers for a first-round RT-PCR of the TCR CDR3. TCRdb called the multiplex PCR reads again in MiXCR, with one record for every CDR3 protein. The sample lists roughly 570,000 distinct CDR3 sequences; about a sixth were seen once. This clonotype was seen repeatedly, ten times or more. This clonotype originated in a woman under 40 with Graves' hyperthyroidism. Sample: blood.

The CDR3 coding sequence is TGTGCCAGCAGTTACGTACGTGATACGCAGTATTTT. Protein sequence: CASSYVRDTQYF. V and J are TRBV6-2 or TRBV6-3 and TRBJ2-3; D is ambiguous. Trimming stripped 2 bases from V and 6 bases from J, with 6 bases between. Germline CDR1 reads MNHEY; CDR2 reads SVGEGT. This CDR3 has 12 residues.